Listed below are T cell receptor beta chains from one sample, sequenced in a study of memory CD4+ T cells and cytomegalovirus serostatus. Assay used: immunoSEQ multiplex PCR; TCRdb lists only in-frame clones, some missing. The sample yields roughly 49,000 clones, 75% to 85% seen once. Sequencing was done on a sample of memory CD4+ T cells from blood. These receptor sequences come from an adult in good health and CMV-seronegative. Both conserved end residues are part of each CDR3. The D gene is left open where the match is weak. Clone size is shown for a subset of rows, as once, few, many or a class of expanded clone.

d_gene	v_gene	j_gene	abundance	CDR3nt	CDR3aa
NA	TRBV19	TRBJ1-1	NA	TGTGCCAGTAGTATGTCGGGCCCCAGGGGCCCTGAAGCTTTCTTT	CASSMSGPRGPEAFF
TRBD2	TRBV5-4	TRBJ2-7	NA	TGTGCCAGCAGCTCGCGGGGGGGCAGGACGGTTGGGTACGAGCAGTACTTC	CASSSRGGRTVGYEQYF
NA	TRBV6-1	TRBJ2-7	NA	TGTGCCAGCAGGGTTTTGGCCTACGAGCAGTACTTC	CASRVLAYEQYF
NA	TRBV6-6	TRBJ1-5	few	TGTGCCAGCAGCCGTAGTACAGGGTTGGATCAGCCCCAGCATTTT	CASSRSTGLDQPQHF
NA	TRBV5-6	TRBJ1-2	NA	TGTGCCAGCAGCTGGGATTCCGGCAGGGTAAGAGATGGCTACACCTTC	CASSWDSGRVRDGYTF
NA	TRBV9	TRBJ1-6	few	TGTGCCAGCAGCCCGATAATGGGCGGGTCACCCCTCCACTTT	CASSPIMGGSPLHF
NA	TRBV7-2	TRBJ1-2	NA	TGTGCCAGCAGCTTTTCTTCTCAGGGTTCTAGCGGCTACACCTTC	CASSFSSQGSSGYTF
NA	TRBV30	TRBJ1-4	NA	TGTGCCTGGAGTCGATCTCTGGGGGGGTTAAGTGAAAAACTGTTTTTT	CAWSRSLGGLSEKLFF
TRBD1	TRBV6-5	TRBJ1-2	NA	TGTGCCAGCAGTCGACAGGGAAGAGTCGAGGGTGGCTACACCTTC	CASSRQGRVEGGYTF
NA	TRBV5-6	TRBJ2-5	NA	TGTGCCAGCAGCTTGGGAAGGACAGCCCAAGAGACCCAGTACTTC	CASSLGRTAQETQYF
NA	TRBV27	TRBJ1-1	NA	TGTGCCAGTGTGGAACACCGTGAAGCTTTCTTT	CASVEHREAFF
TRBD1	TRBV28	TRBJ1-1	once	TGTGCCAGCAGTCCACGGCTGGCACTTGGGACAGCAATGAACACTGAAGCTTTCTTT	CASSPRLALGTAMNTEAFF
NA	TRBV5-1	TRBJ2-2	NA	TGCGCCAGCAGCGCACAAGCACTTCACACCGGGGAGCTGTTTTTT	CASSAQALHTGELFF
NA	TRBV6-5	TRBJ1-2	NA	TGTGCCAGCAAACTTCCGTTTGGGGATGGCTACACCTTC	CASKLPFGDGYTF
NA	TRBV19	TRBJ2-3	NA	TGTGCCAGTAGTATAGGTCGGGCAGATACGCAGTATTTT	CASSIGRADTQYF
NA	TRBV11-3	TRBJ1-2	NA	TGTGCCAGCTCCGACGGGGACTATGGCTACACCTTC	CASSDGDYGYTF
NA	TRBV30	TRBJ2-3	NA	TGTGCCTGGGCGAAAGATGCAGATACGCAGTATTTT	CAWAKDADTQYF
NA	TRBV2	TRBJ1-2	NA	TGTGCCAGCAAACAGGGCGCTAACTATGGCTACACCTTC	CASKQGANYGYTF
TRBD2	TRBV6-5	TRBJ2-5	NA	TGTGCCAGCAGCGCCCGGGGGAGGGGTGGGGAGACCCAGTACTTC	CASSARGRGGETQYF
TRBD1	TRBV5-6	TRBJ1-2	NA	TGTGCCAGCAGCTTAGCCGACAGGGAAGGCTATGGCTACACCTTC	CASSLADREGYGYTF
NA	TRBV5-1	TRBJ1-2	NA	TGCGCCAGCAGCCCCGGGACGGGCTACACCTTC	CASSPGTGYTF
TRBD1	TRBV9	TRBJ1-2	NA	TGTGCCAGCAGCTCCCTCGACAGGGGCTATGGCTACACCTTC	CASSSLDRGYGYTF
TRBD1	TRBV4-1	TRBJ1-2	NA	TGCGCCAGCAGCCATACTACAGGGGGCAGCTATGGCTACACCTTC	CASSHTTGGSYGYTF
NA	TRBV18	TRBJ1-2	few	TGTGCCAGCTCCCTCGATCTCTATGGCTACACCTTC	CASSLDLYGYTF
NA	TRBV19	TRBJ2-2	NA	TGTGCCAGTAGTTCCCGGGCCTACACCGGGGAGCTGTTTTTT	CASSSRAYTGELFF
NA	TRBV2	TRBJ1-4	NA	TGTGCCAGCAGGAGTGGTAGAACTAATGAAAAACTGTTTTTT	CASRSGRTNEKLFF
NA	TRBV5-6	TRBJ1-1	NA	TGTGCCAGCTTGGGGAGGGGTTACACTGAAGCTTTCTTT	CASLGRGYTEAFF
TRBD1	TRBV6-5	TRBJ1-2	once	TGTGCCAGCCGGGACAGGGGAGGAATCAGCTATGGCTACACCTTC	CASRDRGGISYGYTF
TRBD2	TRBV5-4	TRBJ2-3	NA	TGTGCCAGCAGCTCCGGGACTAGCCCAGATACGCAGTATTTT	CASSSGTSPDTQYF
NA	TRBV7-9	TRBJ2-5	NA	TGTGCCAGCAGCCTTATTAAAGAGACCCAGTACTTC	CASSLIKETQYF
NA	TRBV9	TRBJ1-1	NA	TGTGCCAGCAGCCAACTTCCGGGACAAGAGGGGGAAGCTTTCTTT	CASSQLPGQEGEAFF
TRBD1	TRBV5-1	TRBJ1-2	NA	TGCGCCAGCAGCACCTCCGACAGGGCGGGCTACACCTTC	CASSTSDRAGYTF
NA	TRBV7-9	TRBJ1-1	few	TGTGCCAGCAGCGCAACGAGGGGGACTGAAGCTTTCTTT	CASSATRGTEAFF
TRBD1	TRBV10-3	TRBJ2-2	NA	TGTGCCACCAATGCACGCCGGCAGGGGGCTTCGGGGATAACCGGGGAGCTGTTTTTT	CATNARRQGASGITGELFF
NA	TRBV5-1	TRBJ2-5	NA	TGCGCCAGCAGCTTGTGGCAGGGAGAGACCCAGTACTTC	CASSLWQGETQYF
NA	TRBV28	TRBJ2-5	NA	TGTGCCAGCAGCCTACCAGGGAAAGGCCAAGAGACCCAGTACTTC	CASSLPGKGQETQYF
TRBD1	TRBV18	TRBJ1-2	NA	TGTGCCAGCTCACCAAGGACAGGACGGTGGTATGGCTACACCTTC	CASSPRTGRWYGYTF
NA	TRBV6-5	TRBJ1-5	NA	TGTGCCAGCAGTGAAAGGGTAGATCAGCCCCAGCATTTT	CASSERVDQPQHF
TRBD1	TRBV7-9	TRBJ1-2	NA	TGTGCCAGCAGCTCGACAGGGGGCAACTATGGCTACACCTTC	CASSSTGGNYGYTF
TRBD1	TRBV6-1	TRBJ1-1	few	TGTGCCAGCAGGCGGACAGGGGCTGAAGCTTTCTTT	CASRRTGAEAFF
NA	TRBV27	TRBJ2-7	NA	TGTGCCAGCAATGGACGACAGCAGCCCTACGAGCAGTACTTC	CASNGRQQPYEQYF
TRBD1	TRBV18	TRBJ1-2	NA	TGTGCCAGCTCACGGGACAGTAGAGCGGAGCGTGGCTACACCTTC	CASSRDSRAERGYTF
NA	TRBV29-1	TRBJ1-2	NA	TGCAGCGTTGATCCCGGCTACACCTTC	CSVDPGYTF
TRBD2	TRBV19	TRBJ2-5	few	TGTGCCAGTAAAGTTTTTTCGGGGGGGGAGACCCAGTACTTC	CASKVFSGGETQYF
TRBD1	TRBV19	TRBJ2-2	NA	TGTGCCAGTAGTATAGGGTGGTCGCCGGGACAGGGTATCACCGGGGAGCTGTTTTTT	CASSIGWSPGQGITGELFF
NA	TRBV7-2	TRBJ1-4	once	TGTGCCAGCAGCTTAAATGGGTATAATGAAAAGCTGTTTTTT	CASSLNGYNEKLFF
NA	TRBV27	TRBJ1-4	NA	TGTGCCAGCAGGTACAACCGAGGTGAAAAACTGTTTTTT	CASRYNRGEKLFF
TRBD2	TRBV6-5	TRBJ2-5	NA	TGTGCCAGCAGTCCGACTAGCGGGCCAAAGACCCAGTACTTC	CASSPTSGPKTQYF
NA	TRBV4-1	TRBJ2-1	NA	TGCGCCAGCAGCCAAGACGGCCTAGCGTACAATGAGCAGTTCTTC	CASSQDGLAYNEQFF
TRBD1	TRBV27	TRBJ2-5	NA	TGTGCCAGCAGGCTCAGGGACAGGGGAGGGGAGACCCAGTACTTC	CASRLRDRGGETQYF
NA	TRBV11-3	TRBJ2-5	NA	TGTGCCAGCAGCTTAGGCTCAGGACAGTACGAGACCCAGTACTTC	CASSLGSGQYETQYF